This T cell receptor (beta chain) was captured by sequencing in a study of vaccination and CD4 T cells after COVID-19. Study summary: Overlapping spike peptides of SARS-CoV-2, HCoV-NL63, HCoV-OC43 and HCoV-229E stimulated the cells.

CDR3 length: 15 amino acids. V was clipped by 4 bases and J by 0 bases, with 10 bases between them. The germline V gene has CDR1 MNHNS and CDR2 SASEGT. Documented treatment: approximately 10-day PBMC culture with coronavirus spike peptide pools or control peptides (ViraFEST assay). Positive PCR dates spanned March to December 2020, predating US Alpha, Beta and Delta variants. Alongside approximately 11 IU/ml IL-2 and 10 ug/ml peptide pools, PBMCs were cultured at some 1.9 million per well. CD4+ T cells that had been cultured provided DNA sequenced with the Oncomine TCR Beta short-read assay. TCRdb independently ran MiXCR on the PCR reads; one entry per CDR3 protein. The profile shows just over 20,000 distinct CDR3 sequences, 70% of them singletons. Comment on this clonotype: Its antigen is still unknown.

This chain links TRBV6-1 with TRBJ2-1; D is possibly TRBD2 (6 bases). This receptor was identified in a human donor who had recovered from COVID-19. What was sequenced was CD4+ T cells from blood, cultured in vitro. This chain's CDR3 is CASSAATSSYNEQFF. Written as DNA, the CDR3 is TGTGCCAGCAGTGCTGCGACTAGCTCCTACAATGAGCAGTTCTTC.